Shown below are 21 T cell receptor beta chains from a single sample sequenced in a study of beta chain features in type 1 diabetes. TCRB transcripts that were expressed got sequenced, as all of the isolated RNA had been reverse transcribed. Produced via immunoSEQ multiplex PCR; TCRdb's table is partial and in-frame only. In the table there are about 160,000 clones, roughly 59% of which are singletons. The antigens for these receptors are not known. Study-wide findings and caveats: Within each of all four CD4+ subsets, Type 1 diabetes patients had TCRB CDR3s that were moderately but significantly shorter.

The specimen was naive CD4+ T cells from blood. The receptors originated from a man in his thirties or forties with type 1 diabetes.

The chain has TRBV29-1 and TRBJ1-2, with D possibly being TRBD1 (5 bases). Looked up from germline, CDR1 is SQVTM and CDR2 is ANQGSEA. This CDR3 is 11 amino acids long. Trimming took 4 bases from V and 4 from J, leaving 7 bases between them. The CDR3 is CSVAGTYGYTF. As DNA, the CDR3 is TGCAGCGTTGCAGGGACCTATGGCTACACCTTC. Full variable domain (missing parts from reference TRBV29-1 and TRBJ1-2): SAVISQKPSRDICQRGTSLTIQCQVDSQVTMMFWYRQQPGQSLTLIATANQGSEATYESGFVIDKFPISRPNLTFSTLTVSNMSPEDSSIYLCSVAGTYGYTFGSGTRLTVV.

This chain joins TRBV10-1 and TRBJ2-5; 8 nucleotides match TRBD1. Near its end, the DNA agrees better with TRBJ2-7, so the J call may be wrong. Germline V CDR1 and CDR2: WNHNN, SYGVQD (reference sequence). CDR3 length: 14 residues. This chain's CDR3 is CASSEGQGHYEQYF. The CDR3 DNA is TGCGCCAGCAGTGAGGGACAGGGACACTACGAGCAGTACTTC.

Only one count was recorded for this clone. V is TRBV5-1 and J is TRBJ2-3, with D unresolved. CDR1 is SGHRS and CDR2 is YFSETQ in the germline V gene. This CDR3 spans 15 amino acids. Trimming removed 0 bases at V and 0 bases at J, with 8 bases between. The CDR3 is CASSLAGFSTDTQYF. DNA of the CDR3: TGCGCCAGCAGCTTGGCCGGGTTTAGCACAGATACGCAGTATTTT.

The chain joins TRBV11-2 to TRBJ2-6; D gene unclear. CDR1 is SGHAT, CDR2 FQNNGV, per germline. With 6 bases removed from V and 0 bases from J, the gap between germline ends came to 12 bases. The CDR3 has 16 residues. DNA for the CDR3: TGTGCCAGCAGGCCCGGACGGGCCTCTGGGGCCAACGTCCTGACTTTC. Translation: CASRPGRASGANVLTF.

This clone has a handful of counts. V and J are TRBV18 and TRBJ2-1; D possibly matches TRBD1 or TRBD2 (6 bases each). V was cut by 8 bases and J by 6 bases, with 17 bases left in between. The germline V gene encodes CDR1 KGHSH and CDR2 LQKENI. The CDR3 sequence is 14 residues long. The DNA for the CDR3 is TGTGCCAGCCCCCGGGACAAGGGGGGCAATGAGCAGTTCTTC. Translating gives CASPRDKGGNEQFF.

This clone has just a few counts. The chain is built from TRBV7-2 and TRBJ2-3; D is unclear. The germline V gene has CDR1 SGHTA and CDR2 FQGNSA. The CDR3 loop spans 13 amino acids. V lost 5 bases and J 6 bases, leaving 12 bases between the germline ends. CDR3 amino acids: CASSVAFRDTQYF. In DNA form, the CDR3 reads TGTGCCAGCAGCGTCGCGTTTAGGGATACGCAGTATTTT.

The chain employs TRBV7-9 and TRBJ2-1, with D unclear. The CDR3 has 15 amino acids. Germline lookup yields CDR1 SEHNR and CDR2 FQNEAQ (reference sequence). V lost 1 base and J 1 base, leaving 8 bases between the germline ends. In DNA, the CDR3 is TGTGCCAGCAGCTTAGGAGGCACGTCCTACAATGAGCAGTTCTTC. Its protein product is CASSLGGTSYNEQFF.

This clone was counted only a few times. The V call is TRBV2, the J call TRBJ1-1; no reliable D call. Germline V lookup: CDR1 SNHLY, CDR2 FYNNEI. This CDR3 contains 14 residues. The ends were cut back, 6 bases at V and 1 base at J, with 12 bases in the middle. The CDR3 reads CASRQTGKNTEAFF. In nucleotides, the CDR3 is TGTGCCAGCAGACAGACTGGAAAGAACACTGAAGCTTTCTTT.

The chain couples TRBV29-1 to TRBJ2-1, with a tentative D call TRBD1 (6 bases). Trimming took 3 bases from V and 5 from J, leaving 11 bases between them. This CDR3 spans 13 amino acids. Germline CDR1 and CDR2: SQVTM and ANQGSEA. The CDR3 DNA follows: TGCAGCGTTGATCGGACAGAGGACAATGAGCAGTTCTTC. Its protein product is CSVDRTEDNEQFF.

The chain carries TRBV11-2 and TRBJ2-1, with a weak D call TRBD2 (5 bases). CDR1 SGHAT and CDR2 FQNNGV come from the germline V gene. The CDR3 runs to 17 residues. V gave up 4 bases and J gave up 5 bases, with 21 bases separating them. The CDR3 here is CASSSGGGKTIHNEQFF. CDR3 DNA sequence: TGTGCCAGCAGCTCTGGAGGTGGCAAAACCATTCACAATGAGCAGTTCTTC.

This clone was detected a few times. V usage is TRBV30 and J usage is TRBJ1-2; D gene ambiguous. The CDR3 runs 12 residues. The germline gives CDR1 GTSNPN, CDR2 SVGIG (reference sequence). V was pared by 8 bases and J by 0 bases, with 10 bases between. The DNA of the CDR3 is TGTGCCCATGGAGGTACTAACTATGGCTACACCTTC. It yields the protein CAHGGTNYGYTF. Drawing the rest from reference TRBV30 and TRBJ1-2, the complete variable domain is SQTIHQWPATLVQPVGSPLSLECTVEGTSNPNLYWYRQAAGRGLQLLFYSVGIGQISSEVPQNLSASRPQDRQFILSSKKLLLSDSGFYLCAHGGTNYGYTFGSGTRLTVV.

This clone came up once. This rearrangement joins TRBV2 to TRBJ2-3, with no clear D. CDR3 size: 12 residues. Germline values: CDR1 SNHLY, CDR2 FYNNEI. V was pared by 9 bases and J by 6 bases, with 13 bases between. The CDR3 DNA reads TGTGCCAGTTTACCTGGCTCGGATACGCAGTATTTT. As protein: CASLPGSDTQYF.

The chain carries TRBV7-8 and TRBJ2-5; 10 positions match TRBD2. This CDR3 region has 16 residues. V lost 3 bases and J lost 5; bases outside the gene matches: 9. Germline V CDR1 and CDR2: SGHVS, FQNEAQ. The CDR3 DNA sequence: TGTGCCAGCAGCTTTCAGGCTAGCGGGGGTTGGGAGACCCAGTACTTC. Translation: CASSFQASGGWETQYF.

The chain uses TRBV11-2 and TRBJ1-2; D is uncertain. The CDR3 contains 13 residues. Germline CDR1 is SGHAT and CDR2 is FQNNGV. Trimming left V 3 bases short and J 2 bases short, with 7 bases between. The DNA of the CDR3 is TGTGCCAGCAGCTTCGGTCAGAACTATGGCTACACCTTC. Translated: CASSFGQNYGYTF.

This clone was detected a few times. This sequence joins TRBV19 and TRBJ1-6; D may be TRBD1 (5 bases). Germline assignment: CDR1 LNHDA and CDR2 SQIVND (reference sequence). The length of the CDR3 is 14 residues. The ends were cut back, 3 bases at V and 10 bases at J, with 13 bases in the middle. CDR3 DNA sequence: TGTGCCAGTAGTATGGGAGGGGAGCAGTCACCCCTCCACTTT. Translated, it gives CASSMGGEQSPLHF.

The chain uses TRBV30 and TRBJ2-5, with D perhaps TRBD1 or TRBD2 (5 bases each). Germline V lookup: CDR1 GTSNPN, CDR2 SVGIG (reference sequence). The CDR3 is made up of 13 amino acids. The ends were cut back, 3 bases at V and 6 bases at J, with 14 bases in the middle. This chain's CDR3 is CAWSVGPFQTQYF. The CDR3, as DNA: TGTGCCTGGAGCGTGGGACCTTTTCAGACCCAGTACTTC.

The chain couples TRBV29-1 to TRBJ2-7, with 7 bases aligning to TRBD1. CDR1 and CDR2 from the germline V gene are SQVTM and ANQGSEA. Trimming at V came to 5 bases and at J to 5 bases, leaving 6 bases not matched to a gene. The CDR3 totals 12 residues. CDR3 loop: CSVTLTGHEQYF. The CDR3, as DNA: TGCAGCGTTACCTTGACAGGGCACGAGCAGTACTTC.

CDR3 loop: CASSGVNSGANVLTF. The DNA of the CDR3 is TGTGCCAGCTCCGGGGTAAACTCTGGGGCCAACGTCCTGACTTTC. The chain joins TRBV28 to TRBJ2-6; possible D gene TRBD2, 5 bases. Trimming took 8 bases from V and 0 from J, leaving 11 bases between them. The CDR3 contains 15 residues. From germline, CDR1 is MDHEN and CDR2 SYDVKM.

This clone was detected only once. V is TRBV29-1 and J is TRBJ2-1, with 7 bases that match TRBD1. CDR3 length: 13 residues. J was trimmed by 15 bases and V by 3 bases; bases with no gene match: 14. Germline V gene sequence: CDR1 SQVTM, CDR2 ANQGSEA. The DNA of the CDR3 is TGCAGCGTTGAGGACCGGACAGGATCCTCTCGGTTCTTC. Translating gives CSVEDRTGSSRFF.

V is TRBV29-1 and J is TRBJ2-3; tentatively, D is TRBD2 (5 bases). Germline assignment: CDR1 SQVTM and CDR2 ANQGSEA. V lost 7 bases and J 0 bases, leaving 14 bases between the germline ends. The CDR3 consists of 14 residues. In DNA, the CDR3 is TGCAGCGCTCCCGTGGACTCTAGCACAGATACGCAGTATTTT. The encoded protein is CSAPVDSSTDTQYF.

The sample holds a few counts of this clone. V usage is TRBV7-9 and J usage is TRBJ2-6; D gene uncertain. The CDR3 length is 14 residues. V shed 4 bases and J shed 1 base, with 5 bases lying between them. In germline, CDR1 is SEHNR, CDR2 FQNEAQ (reference sequence). DNA for the CDR3: TGTGCCAGCAGCTACCTGTCTGGGGCCAACGTCCTGACTTTC. Amino acids: CASSYLSGANVLTF. Looking up the rest from reference TRBV7-9 and TRBJ2-6 gives the full variable domain: DTGVSQNPRHKITKRGQNVTFRCDPISEHNRLYWYRQTLGQGPEFLTYFQNEAQLEKSRLLSDRFSAERPKGSFSTLEIQRTEQGDSAMYLCASSYLSGANVLTFGAGSRLTVL.